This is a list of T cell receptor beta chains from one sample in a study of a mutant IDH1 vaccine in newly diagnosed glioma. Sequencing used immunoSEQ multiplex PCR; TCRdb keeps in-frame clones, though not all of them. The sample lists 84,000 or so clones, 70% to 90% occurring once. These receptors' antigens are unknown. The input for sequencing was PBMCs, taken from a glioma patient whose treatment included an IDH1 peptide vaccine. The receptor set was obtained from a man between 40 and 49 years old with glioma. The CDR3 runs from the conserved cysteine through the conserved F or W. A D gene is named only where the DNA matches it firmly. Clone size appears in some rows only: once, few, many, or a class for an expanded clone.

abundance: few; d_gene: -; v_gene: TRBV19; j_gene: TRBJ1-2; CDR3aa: CASSPDRFSLYGYTF; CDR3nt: TGTGCCAGTAGTCCCGACAGGTTCTCCCTCTATGGCTACACCTTC
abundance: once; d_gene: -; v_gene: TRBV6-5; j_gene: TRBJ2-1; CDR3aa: CASRTSDFNEQFF; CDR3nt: TGTGCCAGCAGGACATCGGACTTCAATGAGCAGTTCTTC
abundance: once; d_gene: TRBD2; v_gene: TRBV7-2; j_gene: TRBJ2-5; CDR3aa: CASSLAGASGQETQYF; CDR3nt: TGTGCCAGCAGCTTAGCAGGGGCTAGCGGGCAAGAGACCCAGTACTTC
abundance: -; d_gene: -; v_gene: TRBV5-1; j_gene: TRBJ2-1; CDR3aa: CASSPSGLVYNEQFF; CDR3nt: TGCGCCAGCAGCCCCTCTGGACTTGTATACAATGAGCAGTTCTTC
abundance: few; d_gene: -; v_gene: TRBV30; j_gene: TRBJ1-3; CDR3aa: CAWREVKGYSGNTIYF; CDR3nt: TGTGCCTGGAGAGAAGTTAAGGGTTACTCTGGAAACACCATATATTTT
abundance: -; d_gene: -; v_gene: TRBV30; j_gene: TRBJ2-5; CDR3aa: CAWSTGTSLEQYF; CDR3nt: TGTGCCTGGAGTACTGGGACAAGCCTAGAGCAGTACTTC
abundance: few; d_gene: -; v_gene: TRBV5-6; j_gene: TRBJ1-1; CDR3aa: CASSRTGGDTEAFF; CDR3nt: TGTGCCAGCAGCCGGACCGGGGGTGACACTGAAGCTTTCTTT
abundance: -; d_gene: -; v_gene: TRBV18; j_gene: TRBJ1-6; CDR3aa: CASSPSDFGQQTNSPLHF; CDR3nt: TGTGCCAGCTCACCATCTGATTTCGGACAGCAGACTAATTCACCCCTCCACTTT
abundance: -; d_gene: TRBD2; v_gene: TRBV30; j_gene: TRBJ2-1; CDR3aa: CAWIKLAGVMGDNEQFF; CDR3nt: TGTGCCTGGATAAAGCTAGCGGGAGTTATGGGGGACAATGAGCAGTTCTTC
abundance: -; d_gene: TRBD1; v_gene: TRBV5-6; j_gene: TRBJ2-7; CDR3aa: CASTGDRVLYEQYF; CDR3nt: TGTGCCAGCACCGGGGACAGGGTACTTTACGAGCAGTACTTC
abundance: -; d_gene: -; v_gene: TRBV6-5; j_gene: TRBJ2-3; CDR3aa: CASSYSSYATDTQYF; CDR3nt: TGTGCCAGCAGTTACTCGAGTTACGCCACAGATACGCAGTATTTT
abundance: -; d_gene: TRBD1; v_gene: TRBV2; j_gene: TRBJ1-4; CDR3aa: CASSRWTGGVTTNEKLFF; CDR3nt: TGTGCCAGCAGTCGATGGACAGGGGGCGTCACAACTAATGAAAAACTGTTTTTT
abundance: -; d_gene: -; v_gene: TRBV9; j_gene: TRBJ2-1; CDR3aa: CASSVGGGDEQFF; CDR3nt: TGTGCCAGCAGCGTCGGCGGTGGCGATGAGCAGTTCTTC
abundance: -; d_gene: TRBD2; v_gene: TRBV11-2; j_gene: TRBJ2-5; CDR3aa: CASSLRAVSGEQETQYF; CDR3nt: TGTGCCAGCAGCTTAAGGGCGGTCAGCGGGGAGCAAGAGACCCAGTACTTC
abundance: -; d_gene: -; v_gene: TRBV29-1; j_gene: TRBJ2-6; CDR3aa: CSVGGPGANVLTF; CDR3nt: TGCAGCGTTGGGGGGCCAGGGGCCAACGTCCTGACTTTC
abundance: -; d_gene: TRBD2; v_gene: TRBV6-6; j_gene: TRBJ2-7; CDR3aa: CASLTASGGYEQYF; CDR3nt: TGTGCCAGCCTAACGGCAAGCGGGGGATACGAGCAGTACTTC
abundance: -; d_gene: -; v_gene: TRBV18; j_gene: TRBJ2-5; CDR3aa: CASSPGASETQYF; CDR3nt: TGTGCCAGCTCACCAGGGGCCTCAGAGACCCAGTACTTC
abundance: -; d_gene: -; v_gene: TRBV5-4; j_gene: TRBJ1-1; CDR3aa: CASSQDGVRGEAFF; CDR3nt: TGCGCCAGCAGCCAAGACGGGGTACGGGGCGAAGCTTTCTTT
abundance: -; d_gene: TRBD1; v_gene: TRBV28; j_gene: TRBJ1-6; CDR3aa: CASSPRTGYNSPLHF; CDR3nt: TGTGCCAGCAGCCCTAGGACAGGGTATAATTCACCCCTCCACTTT
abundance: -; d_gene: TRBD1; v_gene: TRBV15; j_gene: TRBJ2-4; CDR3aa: CATSSGGTGIRYF; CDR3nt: TGTGCCACCAGCAGCGGGGGGACAGGGATCCGGTACTTC
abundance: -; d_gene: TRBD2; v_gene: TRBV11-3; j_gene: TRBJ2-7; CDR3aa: CASSSGTSGVYEQYF; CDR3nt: TGTGCCAGCAGCTCCGGGACTAGCGGAGTTTACGAGCAGTACTTC
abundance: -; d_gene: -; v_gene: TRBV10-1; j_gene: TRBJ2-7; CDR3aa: CARERDESSYEQYF; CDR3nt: TGCGCCCGGGAGAGGGACGAAAGCTCCTACGAGCAGTACTTC
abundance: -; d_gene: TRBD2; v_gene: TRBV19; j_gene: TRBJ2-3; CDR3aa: CASSPRGSGRGTDTQYF; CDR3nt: TGTGCCAGTAGTCCGAGAGGTAGCGGGAGGGGCACAGATACGCAGTATTTT
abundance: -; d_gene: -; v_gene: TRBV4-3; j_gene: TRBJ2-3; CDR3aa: CASSQDQPLADTQYF; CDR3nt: TGCGCCAGCAGCCAAGATCAACCCCTAGCGGATACGCAGTATTTT
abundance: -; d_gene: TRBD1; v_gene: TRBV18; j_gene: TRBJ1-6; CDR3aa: CASSPLDRVSNSPLHF; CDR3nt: TGTGCCAGCTCACCATTGGACAGGGTTAGCAATTCACCCCTCCACTTT
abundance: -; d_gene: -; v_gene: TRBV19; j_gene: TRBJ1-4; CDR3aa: CASSYADSTNEKLFF; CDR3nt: TGTGCCAGTAGTTACGCAGACTCAACTAATGAAAAACTGTTTTTT
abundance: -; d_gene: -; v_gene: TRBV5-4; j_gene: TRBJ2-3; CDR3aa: CASSLEQASTDTQYF; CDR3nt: TGTGCCAGCAGCTTGGAACAGGCTAGCACAGATACGCAGTATTTT
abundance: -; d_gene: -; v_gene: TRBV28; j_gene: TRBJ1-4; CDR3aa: CASSRVGRFAEKLFF; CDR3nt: TGTGCCAGCAGCCGGGTGGGCAGGTTCGCTGAAAAACTGTTTTTT
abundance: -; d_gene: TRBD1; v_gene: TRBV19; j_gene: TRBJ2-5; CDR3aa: CASSTSPGQGQETQYF; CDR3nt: TGTGCCAGTAGTACCTCCCCGGGACAGGGCCAAGAGACCCAGTACTTC
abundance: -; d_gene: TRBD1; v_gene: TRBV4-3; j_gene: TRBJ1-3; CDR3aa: CASSQEYARDSVGNTIYF; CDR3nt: TGCGCCAGCAGCCAAGAATATGCACGGGACAGTGTTGGAAACACCATATATTTT
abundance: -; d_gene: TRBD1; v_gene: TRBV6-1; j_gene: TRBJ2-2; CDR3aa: CASSEVSGGKTGELFF; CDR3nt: TGTGCCAGCAGTGAAGTATCAGGGGGCAAGACCGGGGAGCTGTTTTTT
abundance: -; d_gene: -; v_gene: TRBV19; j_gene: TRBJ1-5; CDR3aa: CASSKGLTQGQPQHF; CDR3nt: TGTGCCAGTAGTAAGGGACTCACTCAGGGTCAGCCCCAGCATTTT
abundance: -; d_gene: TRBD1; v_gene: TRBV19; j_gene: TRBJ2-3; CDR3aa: CARRQGANTRTDTQYF; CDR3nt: TGTGCCAGAAGACAGGGGGCCAACACCCGCACAGATACGCAGTATTTT
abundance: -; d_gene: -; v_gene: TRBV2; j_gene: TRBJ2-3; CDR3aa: CASTPRADTQYF; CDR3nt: TGTGCCAGCACCCCACGGGCAGATACGCAGTATTTT
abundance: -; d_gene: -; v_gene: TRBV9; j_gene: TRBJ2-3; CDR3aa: CASSVRLAYNTQYF; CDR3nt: TGTGCCAGCAGCGTCCGTCTAGCCTACAATACGCAGTATTTT
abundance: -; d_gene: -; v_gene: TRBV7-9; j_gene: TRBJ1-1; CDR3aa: CASSLRDIENTEAFF; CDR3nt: TGTGCCAGCAGCCTAAGGGACATCGAGAACACTGAAGCTTTCTTT
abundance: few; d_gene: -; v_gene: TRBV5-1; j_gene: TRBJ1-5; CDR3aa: CASSLAGANQPQHF; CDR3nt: TGCGCCAGCAGCTTGGCAGGGGCCAATCAGCCCCAGCATTTT
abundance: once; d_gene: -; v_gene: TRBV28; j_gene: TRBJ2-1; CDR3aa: CASSPQFGAGDPEQFF; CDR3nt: TGTGCCAGCAGTCCCCAATTCGGGGCAGGGGACCCTGAGCAGTTCTTC
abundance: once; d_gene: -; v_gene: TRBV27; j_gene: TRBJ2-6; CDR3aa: CASRPAPVGANVLTF; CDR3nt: TGTGCCAGCAGGCCCGCCCCGGTAGGGGCCAACGTCCTGACTTTC